What follows are 20 T cell receptor beta chains derived from one specimen sequenced in a study of shared clonotypes between healthy human individuals. Generated by immunoSEQ multiplex PCR, the TCRdb table keeps only in-frame clones and is missing some. The sample shows roughly 700,000 clones, approximately 79% of them seen only once. Material: memory CD4+ T cells sorted from blood. The subset denotes: CD45RA-negative fraction. The source is a woman aged 25 to 39 in good health.

The J gene is TRBJ2-1, the V gene TRBV7-2, with 8 bases lining up with TRBD2. CDR3 length equals 16 residues. V shed 3 bases, J shed 3 bases, and the junction held 7 bases outside the gene matches. Germline lookup yields CDR1 SGHTA and CDR2 FQGNSA. The CDR3 is CASSFGAGVVYNEQFF. As DNA, the CDR3 is TGTGCCAGCAGCTTTGGAGCGGGAGTGGTCTACAATGAGCAGTTCTTC.

The genes are TRBV5-1 and TRBJ2-1; weak D call: TRBD1 (6 bases). The CDR3 spans 15 residues. Germline V gene data show CDR1 as SGHRS and CDR2 as YFSETQ. Trimming removed 4 bases at V and 6 bases at J, with 17 bases between. CDR3 in amino acids: CASSPGTIGTNEQFF. CDR3 bases: TGCGCCAGCAGCCCCGGGACAATCGGCACCAATGAGCAGTTCTTC.

The genes are TRBV29-1 and TRBJ2-1; tentative D call: TRBD2 (5 bases). Germline loops: CDR1 SQVTM, CDR2 ANQGSEA. The germline V and J ends were trimmed by 1 base and 3 bases, with 7 bases remaining between them. CDR3 length: 13 amino acids. CDR3 loop: CSVEVGIYNEQFF. In nucleotides, the CDR3 is TGCAGCGTTGAAGTCGGGATCTACAATGAGCAGTTCTTC.

This clone was counted only a few times. J is TRBJ2-5 and V is TRBV6-6; no firm D call. CDR3 length: 11 amino acids. Deletions cut 6 bases from V and 5 bases from J, with 7 bases between. Germline V gene data show CDR1 as MNHNY and CDR2 as SVGAGI (reference sequence). The CDR3 bases are TGTGCCAGCAGCAGAAGGGAGACCCAGTACTTC. It codes for CASSRRETQYF.

The chain joins TRBV28 to TRBJ1-1; 7 nucleotides agree with TRBD1. CDR1 is MDHEN, CDR2 SYDVKM, per germline. The CDR3 has 15 amino acids. V lost 5 bases and J lost 5; bases outside the gene matches: 11. The DNA of the CDR3 is TGTGCCAGCAGTATTCCCTCGACAGGGAGAACTGAAGCTTTCTTT. The encoded protein is CASSIPSTGRTEAFF.

In the case of this clone: Different DNA sequences within this sample yield the same CDR3. J is TRBJ2-7 and V is TRBV18, with TRBD1 identical over 10 bases. Germline-derived CDR1 and CDR2 are KGHSH and LQKENI. Trimming removed 6 bases from V and 4 bases from J; junction bases left unmatched: 3. CDR3 length: 13 amino acids. As DNA, the CDR3 is TGTGCCAGCTCTCAGGGACAGGGGTACGAGCAGTACTTC. This translates into CASSQGQGYEQYF.

The chain is built from TRBV27 and TRBJ1-4, with D hard to call. Looked up from germline, CDR1 is MNHEY and CDR2 is SMNVEV (reference sequence). The CDR3 has 12 residues. Trimming took 8 bases from V and 5 from J, leaving 9 bases between them. CDR3 loop: CASGRPNEKLFF. Written as DNA, the CDR3 is TGTGCCAGCGGGAGACCAAATGAAAAACTGTTTTTT.

The sample holds a few counts of this clone. The chain combines TRBV2 with TRBJ1-5, with D possibly TRBD1 on 5 matching bases. V was clipped by 6 bases and J by 5 bases, with 11 bases between them. The CDR3 is 13 residues long. Per germline, CDR1 SNHLY and CDR2 FYNNEI. CDR3 residues: CASRGGVYQPQHF. The CDR3, as DNA: TGTGCCAGCAGGGGGGGGGTGTATCAGCCCCAGCATTTT.

The sample holds one count of this clone. The gene calls are TRBV4-2 and TRBJ2-1; D may be TRBD2 (5 bases). Germline V gives CDR1 LGHNA, CDR2 YNFKEQ. The CDR3 extends over 14 amino acids. V lost 2 bases and J lost 5, with 10 bases in between. Written as DNA, the CDR3 is TGTGCCAGCAGCCAAATTACTAGGGACAATGAGCAGTTCTTC. It specifies CASSQITRDNEQFF.

Of note for this clone: Additional DNA sequences in this sample encode the identical CDR3. This chain uses TRBV6-1 with TRBJ1-5; D gene unclear. Germline assignment: CDR1 MNHNS and CDR2 SASEGT. Trimming left V 2 bases short and J 5 bases short, with 7 bases between. The CDR3 totals 13 residues. The CDR3: CASSERGDQPQHF. The CDR3 bases are TGTGCCAGCAGTGAACGGGGTGATCAGCCCCAGCATTTT.

In its sample, this clone was seen once. Here the CDR3 reads CASSFRGVNEQYF. The CDR3 DNA reads as TGTGCCAGCAGTTTTAGGGGTGTGAACGAGCAGTACTTC. V usage is TRBV6-1 and J usage is TRBJ2-7, with D possibly matching TRBD1 (5 bases). CDR1 and CDR2 (germline): MNHNS, SASEGT. This CDR3 has 13 amino acids. V lost 5 bases and J lost 5, with 13 bases in between.

V gene TRBV19 combines with J gene TRBJ1-1, with D unclear. There are 12 residues in the CDR3. Per the germline V gene, CDR1 is LNHDA and CDR2 is SQIVND (reference sequence). The V and J ends lost 8 bases and 4 bases respectively, with 11 bases between them. The CDR3 coding sequence is TGTGCCAGTCGAGACCCTGTCACTGAAGCTTTCTTT. Protein product: CASRDPVTEAFF. Variable domain in full (rest from reference TRBV19 and TRBJ1-1): DGGITQSPKYLFRKEGQNVTLSCEQNLNHDAMYWYRQDPGQGLRLIYYSQIVNDFQKGDIAEGYSVSREKKESFPLTVTSAQKNPTAFYLCASRDPVTEAFFGQGTRLTVV.

This clone was seen once. This chain connects TRBV29-1 to TRBJ2-3; possible D gene TRBD1, 6 bases. With 6 bases removed from V and 0 bases from J, the gap between germline ends came to 16 bases. Germline lookup yields CDR1 SQVTM and CDR2 ANQGSEA. CDR3 length: 15 amino acids. The CDR3 loop is CSVPRGHLSTDTQYF. Here the CDR3 DNA reads TGCAGCGTACCTCGGGGACACCTAAGCACAGATACGCAGTATTTT.

The V and J genes are TRBV6-1 and TRBJ2-2; possible D gene TRBD1, 6 bases. The CDR3 runs 16 residues. Looked up from germline, CDR1 is MNHNS and CDR2 is SASEGT. Deletions cut 2 bases from V and 2 bases from J, with 12 bases between. As DNA, the CDR3 is TGTGCCAGCAGTGAAAGACAGGACTTCAACACCGGGGAGCTGTTTTTT. Translating it yields CASSERQDFNTGELFF.

V and J are TRBV6-6 and TRBJ2-1; 11 bases match TRBD2. V dropped 4 bases and J dropped 7; count of bases not matched to a gene: 9. Germline CDR1 MNHNY, CDR2 SVGAGI (reference sequence). The CDR3 totals 16 residues. CDR3 protein: CASSSATSGIENEQFF. The CDR3 DNA reads TGTGCCAGCAGTTCAGCGACTAGCGGGATCGAGAATGAGCAGTTCTTC.

This clone was found once. The gene calls are TRBV10-3 and TRBJ1-5; the match to TRBD1 covers 7 bases. CDR3 length: 13 residues. V trimming: 6 bases; J trimming: 4 bases; junction bases outside the gene matches: 3. Germline V gene data show CDR1 as ENHRY and CDR2 as SYGVKD. CDR3 DNA sequence: TGTGCCATCAGCCTGGACAGGAATCAGCCCCAGCATTTT. Its translation: CAISLDRNQPQHF.

The CDR3 DNA follows: TGTGCCAGCAGTCTACAGGGGACCACTGAAGCTTTCTTT. It translates to CASSLQGTTEAFF. The chain uses TRBV2 and TRBJ1-1; 7 bases agree with TRBD1. The CDR3 runs to 13 residues. The V gene end was trimmed by 5 bases and the J gene end by 4 bases; junction bases not matched to a gene: 4. Germline V gene sequence: CDR1 SNHLY, CDR2 FYNNEI.

This clone was detected only a few times. The chain has TRBV7-9 and TRBJ2-3; D might be TRBD2 (5 bases). Between the trimmed V and J ends, which lost 5 bases and 3 bases, there was a span of 21 bases. CDR1 is SEHNR, CDR2 FQNEAQ, per germline (reference sequence). This CDR3 is 17 amino acids long. As DNA, the CDR3 is TGTGCCAGCAGCGCCGGACTTACCCCTTTTGGGACAGATACGCAGTATTTT. The encoded protein is CASSAGLTPFGTDTQYF.

V and J are TRBV10-2 and TRBJ2-7, with TRBD2 identical over 7 bases. The V gene end was trimmed by 0 bases and the J gene end by 5 bases; junction bases not matched to a gene: 7. Germline V lookup: CDR1 WSHSY, CDR2 SAAADI. This CDR3 comprises 15 residues. The CDR3 bases are TGCGCCAGCAGTGAGTCTGGGGGGGTTGCTAACGAGCAGTACTTC. This gives the protein CASSESGGVANEQYF.

On this clone itself: Other DNA sequences in the sample encode the same CDR3. The J gene is TRBJ2-7, the V gene TRBV18; 8 bases agree with TRBD2. The V gene's germline CDR1 is KGHSH and CDR2 LQKENI. J was trimmed by 4 bases and V by 2 bases; bases with no gene match: 1. CDR3 length equals 13 residues. The CDR3 coding sequence is TGTGCCAGCTCACCAGGACTAGCATACGAGCAGTACTTC. Protein product: CASSPGLAYEQYF.